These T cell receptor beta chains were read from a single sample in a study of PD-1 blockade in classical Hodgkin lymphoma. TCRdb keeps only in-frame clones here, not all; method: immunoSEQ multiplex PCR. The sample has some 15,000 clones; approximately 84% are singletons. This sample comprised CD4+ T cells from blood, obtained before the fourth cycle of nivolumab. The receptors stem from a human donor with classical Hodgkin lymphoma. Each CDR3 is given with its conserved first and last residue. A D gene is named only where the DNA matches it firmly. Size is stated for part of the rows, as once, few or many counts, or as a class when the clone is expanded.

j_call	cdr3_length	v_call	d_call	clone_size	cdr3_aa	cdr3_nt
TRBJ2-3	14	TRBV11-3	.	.	CASSLGLIGGTQYF	TGTGCCAGCAGCCTCGGACTAATAGGGGGTACGCAGTATTTT
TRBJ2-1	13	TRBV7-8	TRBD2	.	CASSSGLAIEQFF	TGTGCCAGCAGCTCCGGACTAGCGATTGAGCAGTTCTTC
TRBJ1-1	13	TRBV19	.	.	CASSIRVSGEAFF	TGTGCCAGTAGTATAAGAGTAAGTGGTGAAGCTTTCTTT
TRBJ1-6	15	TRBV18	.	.	CASSPRTERGSPLHF	TGTGCCAGCTCACCTCGGACGGAGAGGGGTTCACCCCTCCACTTT
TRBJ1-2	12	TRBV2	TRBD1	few	CASSDNRGGYTF	TGTGCCAGCAGTGATAACAGGGGTGGCTACACCTTC
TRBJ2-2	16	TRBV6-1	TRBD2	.	CASSVAGGTNTGELFF	TGTGCCAGCAGTGTCGCGGGGGGCACGAACACCGGGGAGCTGTTTTTT
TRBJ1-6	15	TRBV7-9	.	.	CASSRTAGFNSPLHF	TGTGCCAGCAGCAGGACAGCGGGGTTTAATTCACCCCTCCACTTT
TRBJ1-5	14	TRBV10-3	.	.	CAISESSLGQPQHF	TGTGCCATCAGTGAGTCCTCCCTCGGACAGCCCCAGCATTTT
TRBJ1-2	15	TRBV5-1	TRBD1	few	CASTLETGGLYGYTF	TGCGCCAGCACTTTGGAGACAGGGGGCCTATATGGCTACACCTTC
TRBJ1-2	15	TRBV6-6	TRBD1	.	CASSYSTQGGYGYTF	TGTGCCAGCAGTTACTCCACTCAGGGGGGCTATGGCTACACCTTC
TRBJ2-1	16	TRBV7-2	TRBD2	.	CASSFSGLAGGGEQFF	TGTGCCAGCAGCTTCTCCGGGCTAGCGGGAGGGGGTGAGCAGTTCTTC
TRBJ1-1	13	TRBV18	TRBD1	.	CASSPQGGTEAFF	TGTGCCAGCTCACCCCAGGGGGGAACTGAAGCTTTCTTT
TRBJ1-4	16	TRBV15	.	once	CATSRGNRAGNEKLFF	TGTGCCACCAGCAGAGGAAACAGGGCCGGGAATGAAAAACTGTTTTTT
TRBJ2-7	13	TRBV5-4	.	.	CASSLDRAYEQYF	TGTGCCAGCAGCTTGGACAGGGCCTACGAGCAGTACTTC
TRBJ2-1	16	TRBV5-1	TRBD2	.	CASSLLAESSYNEQFF	TGCGCCAGCAGCTTACTAGCGGAGAGCTCCTACAATGAGCAGTTCTTC
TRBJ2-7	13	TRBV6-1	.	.	CASSVTNSYEQYF	TGTGCCAGCAGTGTCACCAACTCCTACGAGCAGTACTTC
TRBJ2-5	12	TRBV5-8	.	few	CASSLVRETQYF	TGTGCCAGCAGCTTGGTGAGGGAGACCCAGTACTTC
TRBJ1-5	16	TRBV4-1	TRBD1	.	CASSPRWTGQNQPQHF	TGCGCCAGCAGCCCCCGTTGGACAGGGCAAAATCAGCCCCAGCATTTT
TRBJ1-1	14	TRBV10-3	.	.	CAISESMGPGEAFF	TGTGCCATCAGTGAGTCGATGGGCCCGGGGGAAGCTTTCTTT
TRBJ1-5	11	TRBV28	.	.	CASSPRGPQHF	TGTGCCAGCAGCCCCCGAGGGCCCCAGCATTTT
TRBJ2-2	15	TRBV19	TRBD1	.	CASSMRTGGTGELFF	TGTGCCAGTAGTATGCGGACAGGGGGAACCGGGGAGCTGTTTTTT
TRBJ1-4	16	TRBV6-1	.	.	CASSEPRFGGGEKLFF	TGTGCCAGCAGTGAACCGCGGTTCGGAGGGGGGGAAAAACTGTTTTTT
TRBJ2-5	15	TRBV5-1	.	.	CASSLGRGWGETQYF	TGCGCCAGCAGCTTGGGCAGGGGATGGGGAGAGACCCAGTACTTC
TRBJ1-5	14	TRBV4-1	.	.	CASSQGTGGEAQHF	TGCGCCAGCAGCCAAGGGACGGGGGGAGAGGCCCAGCATTTT
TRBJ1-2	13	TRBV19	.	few	CASSITRNYGYTF	TGTGCCAGTAGTATCACCAGGAACTATGGCTACACCTTC
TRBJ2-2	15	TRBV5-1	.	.	CASSLGLANTGELFF	TGCGCCAGCAGCTTGGGACTAGCGAACACCGGGGAGCTGTTTTTT
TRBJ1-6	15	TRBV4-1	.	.	CASSQDGQYNSPLHF	TGCGCCAGCAGCCAAGATGGACAATATAATTCACCCCTCCACTTT
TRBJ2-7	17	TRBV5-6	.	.	CASSLWVKPIPIYEQYF	TGTGCCAGCAGCTTGTGGGTGAAACCTATTCCAATCTACGAGCAGTACTTC
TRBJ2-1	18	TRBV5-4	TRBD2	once	CASSPGLAGYPNGNEQFF	TGTGCCAGCAGCCCGGGTCTAGCGGGATACCCCAACGGGAATGAGCAGTTCTTC
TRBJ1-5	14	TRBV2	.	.	CASTGRVVNQPQHF	TGTGCCAGCACCGGGCGGGTAGTCAATCAGCCCCAGCATTTT
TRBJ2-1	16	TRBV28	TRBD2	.	CASSLSGTSGLHEQFF	TGTGCCAGCAGTTTATCAGGGACTAGCGGGCTGCATGAGCAGTTCTTC
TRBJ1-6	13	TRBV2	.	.	CASSREGGSPLHF	TGTGCCAGCAGCCGGGAGGGCGGGTCACCCCTCCACTTT
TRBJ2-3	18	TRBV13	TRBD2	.	CASSGLAGVQTSTDTQYF	TGTGCCAGCAGCGGACTAGCGGGAGTACAGACTAGCACAGATACGCAGTATTTT
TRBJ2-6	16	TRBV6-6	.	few	CASSPTPGSGANVLTF	TGTGCCAGCAGTCCCACTCCGGGGTCCGGGGCCAACGTCCTGACTTTC
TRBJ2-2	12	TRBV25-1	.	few	CASRSGRGELFF	TGTGCCAGCAGAAGTGGACGCGGGGAGCTGTTTTTT
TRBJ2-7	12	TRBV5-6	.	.	CASSYRAYEQYF	TGTGCCAGCAGCTACAGGGCCTACGAGCAGTACTTC
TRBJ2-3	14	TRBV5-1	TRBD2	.	CASRWGTSSDTQYF	TGCGCCAGCAGATGGGGGACTAGCAGTGATACGCAGTATTTT
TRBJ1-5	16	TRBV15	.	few	CATSRGRGQGFKPQHF	TGTGCCACCAGCAGAGGTCGTGGGCAGGGTTTTAAGCCCCAGCATTTT
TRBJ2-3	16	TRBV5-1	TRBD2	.	CASTLEGAGAGDTQYF	TGCGCCAGCACCCTTGAGGGAGCGGGAGCGGGAGATACGCAGTATTTT
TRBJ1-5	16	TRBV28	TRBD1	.	CASSPFGAGGNQPQHF	TGTGCCAGCAGCCCCTTTGGGGCAGGGGGTAATCAGCCCCAGCATTTT
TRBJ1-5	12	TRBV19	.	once	CATRGSNQPQHF	TGTGCCACCCGCGGGAGCAATCAGCCCCAGCATTTT
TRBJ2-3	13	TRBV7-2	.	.	CASSPLATDTQYF	TGTGCCAGCAGCCCCCTGGCGACAGATACGCAGTATTTT
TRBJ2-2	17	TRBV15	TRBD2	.	CATSRDGIAGDGGELFF	TGTGCCACCAGCAGAGATGGAATAGCGGGAGATGGCGGGGAGCTGTTTTTT
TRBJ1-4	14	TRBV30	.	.	CAWSVGQGREKLFF	TGTGCCTGGAGTGTTGGGCAGGGTCGGGAAAAACTGTTTTTT
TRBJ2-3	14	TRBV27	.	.	CASSLGLGGDTQYF	TGTGCCAGCAGTTTAGGTCTAGGGGGGGATACGCAGTATTTT
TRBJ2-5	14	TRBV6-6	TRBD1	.	CASSWGQGGETQYF	TGTGCCAGCAGTTGGGGACAGGGCGGGGAGACCCAGTACTTC
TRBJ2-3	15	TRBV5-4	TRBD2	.	CASGLAGGITDTQYF	TGTGCCAGCGGTCTAGCGGGAGGTATCACAGATACGCAGTATTTT
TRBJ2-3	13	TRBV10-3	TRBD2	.	CAIRGTSVDTQYF	TGTGCCATCCGGGGGACTAGCGTCGATACGCAGTATTTT
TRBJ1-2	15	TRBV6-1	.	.	CASSDTGTGYYGYTF	TGTGCCAGCAGTGACACGGGGACCGGGTACTATGGCTACACCTTC
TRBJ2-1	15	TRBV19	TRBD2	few	CASARWGEGYNEQFF	TGTGCCAGCGCCCGGTGGGGGGAGGGGTACAATGAGCAGTTCTTC
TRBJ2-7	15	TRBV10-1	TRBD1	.	CASSDGGQGIYEQYF	TGCGCCAGCAGTGATGGAGGACAGGGGATCTACGAGCAGTACTTC
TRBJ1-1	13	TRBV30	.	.	CAWLGLAVGEAFF	TGTGCCTGGCTGGGCCTGGCGGTGGGGGAAGCTTTCTTT
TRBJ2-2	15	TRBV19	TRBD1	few	CASKRDRVGTGELFF	TGTGCCAGTAAACGGGACAGGGTCGGCACCGGGGAGCTGTTTTTT
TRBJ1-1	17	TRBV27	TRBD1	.	CASSERTGNEVNTEAFF	TGTGCCAGCAGTGAGCGGACAGGGAATGAGGTGAACACTGAAGCTTTCTTT
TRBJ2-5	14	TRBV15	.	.	CATSTPRGPETQYF	TGTGCCACCAGCACTCCCAGAGGGCCAGAGACCCAGTACTTC
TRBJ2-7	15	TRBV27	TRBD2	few	CASSLMGRARYEQYF	TGTGCCAGCAGTTTAATGGGGAGGGCCAGATACGAGCAGTACTTC
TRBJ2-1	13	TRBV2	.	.	CASSEEGYNEQFF	TGTGCCAGCAGTGAAGAGGGGTACAATGAGCAGTTCTTC
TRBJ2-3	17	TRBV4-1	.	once	CASSQDLYRVEGDTQYF	TGCGCCAGCAGCCAAGATCTATACAGGGTGGAAGGAGATACGCAGTATTTT